One TCR beta chain is described in this entry. Its antigen is still unknown. Pooled in the analysis were second doses at about 4 or about 12 weeks. This entry belongs to a study of T cell responses to AZD1222 COVID-19 vaccine. TCRdb's table, derived via immunoSEQ multiplex PCR, lists solely in-frame clones and lacks some. The sample records some 140,000 clones, over 85% being singletons. The V gene end was trimmed by 0 bases and the J gene end by 0 bases; junction bases not matched to a gene: 2. Germline CDR1 and CDR2: LGHNA and YNFKEQ. The length of the CDR3 is 15 residues. The study's findings and limits: The reported proportion of spike-specific TCRs targeting unmutated variant regions was nearly half.

The rearrangement joins TRBV4-2 to TRBJ2-7; 7 bases align to TRBD1. The receptor's source is an adult who received the AZD1222 COVID-19 vaccine. Here the sequenced sample was peripheral blood, taken 28 days after the second AZD1222 dose. The CDR3 spells CASSQERDSSYEQYF. The CDR3 DNA reads TGTGCCAGCAGCCAAGAGAGGGACAGCTCCTACGAGCAGTACTTC.